This T cell receptor beta chain was captured in a study of cytomegalovirus exposure and HLA in healthy donors (dated by TCRdb to about 2017). Context from the whole study: A later analysis indicated that the roughly 120 validation repertoires were generated on the platform also employed for the approximately 700 repertoires of the first cohort. The study was designed to test whether signatures of past pathogen exposure could be identified by cataloging public T cell receptors. In addition to the first cohort of 500 to 850 subjects, a separate validation cohort of 120 different subjects was used. High-throughput TCR immunosequencing, statistical association of individual TCRs with disease status, and machine learning were combined to predict cytomegalovirus infection status.

Study-wide conclusions, independent of this receptor: It was suggested by the authors that the approach could potentially be generalized to other disease states and immunological phenotypes. The study listed 150 to 200 TCR beta chains as associated with cytomegalovirus. The validation cohort had no HLA typing available for a later analysis, so co-occurrence within that cohort was assessed over all 110 or so repertoires. Cytomegalovirus status was reported to be diagnosed by the classifier with high specificity and sensitivity in both the original and validation cohorts. In a later analysis, TCRs clustered in the first cohort were found to also tend to co-occur in the 130 or so validation repertoires, with about 93% of cluster scores above 0. A few of the identified cytomegalovirus-associated TCR beta chains were confirmed in vitro to be specific for cytomegalovirus antigens. Across donors, most TCR sequences were observed very rarely, whereas some public TCRs were present in many individuals.

Donors formed part of the validation cohort, which comprised over a hundred subjects and was distinct from the first cohort of under 800 subjects. The library was produced with the immunoSEQ multiplex PCR assay. The paper's processing steps were these. To diagnose cytomegalovirus status from the catalog of TCR beta chain sequences, a statistical classification framework was built. As stored in TCRdb, this immuneACCESS dataset retains in-frame rearrangements with V and J assigned. A fraction of the clones does not appear; measured against another copy, unresolved V genes explain less than half of the discrepancy, and the remainder lacks a known reason. Clone size and the V and J calls come from that table; the DNA yielded D and trimming. This sample is represented by 140,000 or so clones; roughly nine tenths of them were singletons. The top ten clonotypes cover under 0.8% of the sample. Notes on this clone: The specificity of this receptor is unknown. Per-nucleotide qualities are absent, and no much larger clonotype sits a single base away.

The CDR3 goes from the cysteine to the phenylalanine over 16 residues. This entry keeps only the CDR3 DNA: 48 bases, framed from base 1. V drops 5 bases and J drops 1 base, leaving 14 bases in between. CDR1 and CDR2 are read off the germline V gene as MRHNA and SNTAGT. This receptor was obtained from a man between 18 and 29 years old in good health and CMV-seronegative. The rearrangement combines TRBV6-4 with TRBJ2-2, with no D gene named confidently. The sample comprised PBMCs. In nucleotide form, the sequence is TGTGCCAGCAGTCCCCTCGTTTCCGTGAACACCGGGGAGCTGTTTTTT. Its translation is CASSPLVSVNTGELFF.